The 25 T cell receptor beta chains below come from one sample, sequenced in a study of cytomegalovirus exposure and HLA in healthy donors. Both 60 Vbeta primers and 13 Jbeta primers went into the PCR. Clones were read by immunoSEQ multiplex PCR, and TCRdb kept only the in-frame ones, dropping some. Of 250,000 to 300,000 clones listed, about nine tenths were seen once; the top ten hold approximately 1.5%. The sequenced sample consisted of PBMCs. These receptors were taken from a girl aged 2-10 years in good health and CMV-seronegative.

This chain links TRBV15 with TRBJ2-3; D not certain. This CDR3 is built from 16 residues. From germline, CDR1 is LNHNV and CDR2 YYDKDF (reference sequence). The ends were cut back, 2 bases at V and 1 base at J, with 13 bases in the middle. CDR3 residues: CATSRPSRRGTDTQYF. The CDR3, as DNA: TGTGCCACCAGCAGACCCAGCCGGAGAGGCACAGATACGCAGTATTTT.

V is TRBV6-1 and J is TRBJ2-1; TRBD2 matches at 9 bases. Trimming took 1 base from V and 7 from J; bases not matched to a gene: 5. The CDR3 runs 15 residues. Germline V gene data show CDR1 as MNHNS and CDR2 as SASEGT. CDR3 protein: CASSEGPAGGNEQFF. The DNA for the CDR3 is TGTGCCAGCAGTGAAGGCCCAGCGGGAGGTAATGAGCAGTTCTTC.

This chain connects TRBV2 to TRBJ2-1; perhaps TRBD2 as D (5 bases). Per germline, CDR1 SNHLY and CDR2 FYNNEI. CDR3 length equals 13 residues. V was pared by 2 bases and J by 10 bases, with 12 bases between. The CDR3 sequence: CASSENLAREQFF. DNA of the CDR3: TGTGCCAGCAGTGAAAACCTAGCAAGAGAGCAGTTCTTC.

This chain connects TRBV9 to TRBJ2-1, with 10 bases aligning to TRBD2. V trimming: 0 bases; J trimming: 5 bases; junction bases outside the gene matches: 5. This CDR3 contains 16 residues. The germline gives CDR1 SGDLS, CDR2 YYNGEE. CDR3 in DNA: TGTGCCAGCAGCGTAGGCCCTAGCGGGGGAAACAATGAGCAGTTCTTC. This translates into CASSVGPSGGNNEQFF.

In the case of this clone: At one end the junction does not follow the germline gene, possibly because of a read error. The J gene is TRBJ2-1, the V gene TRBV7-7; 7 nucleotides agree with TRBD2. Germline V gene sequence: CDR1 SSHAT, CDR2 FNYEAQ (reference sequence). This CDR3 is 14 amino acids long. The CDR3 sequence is CASSSTTSPHEQFF. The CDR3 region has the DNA TGTGCTAGCAGCTCCACGACTAGCCCCCATGAGCAGTTCTTC.

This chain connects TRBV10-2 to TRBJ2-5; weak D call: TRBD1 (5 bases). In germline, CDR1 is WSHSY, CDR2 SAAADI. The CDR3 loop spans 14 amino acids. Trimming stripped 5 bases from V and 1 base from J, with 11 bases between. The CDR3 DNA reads TGCGCCAGCAGTCTAGTGACAGCCCAAGAGACCCAGTACTTC. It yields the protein CASSLVTAQETQYF.

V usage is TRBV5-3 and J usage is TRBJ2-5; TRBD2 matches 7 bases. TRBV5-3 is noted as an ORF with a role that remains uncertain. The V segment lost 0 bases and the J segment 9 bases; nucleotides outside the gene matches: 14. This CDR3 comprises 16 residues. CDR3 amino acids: CARSLDSPAGSKSQYF. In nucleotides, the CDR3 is TGTGCCAGAAGCTTGGATAGTCCAGCGGGGAGCAAGTCCCAGTACTTC.

DNA for the CDR3: TGTGCCAGTAGTCAGGCGGGAGCGGGGTACGAGCAGTACTTC. Its protein product is CASSQAGAGYEQYF. The V call is TRBV19, the J call TRBJ2-7; 7 positions agree with TRBD2. Germline V gene sequence: CDR1 LNHDA, CDR2 SQIVND (reference sequence). The CDR3 contains 14 residues. V lost 5 bases and J lost 4; bases outside the gene matches: 8.

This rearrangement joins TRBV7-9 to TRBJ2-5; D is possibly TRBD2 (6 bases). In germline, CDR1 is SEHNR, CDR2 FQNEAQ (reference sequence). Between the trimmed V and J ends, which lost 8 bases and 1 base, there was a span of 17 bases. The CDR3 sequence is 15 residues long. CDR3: CASQKPAGLQETQYF. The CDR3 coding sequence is TGTGCCAGCCAGAAACCGGCGGGGCTCCAAGAGACCCAGTACTTC.

The CDR3 DNA sequence: TGTGCCAGCAGCTTTGGGCGCACTGAAGCTTTCTTT. Translated: CASSFGRTEAFF. V and J are TRBV5-6 and TRBJ1-1; D not certain. The germline CDR1 and CDR2 sequences are SGHDT and YYEEEE. The CDR3 has 12 amino acids. Between the trimmed V and J ends, which lost 2 bases and 4 bases, there was a span of 6 bases.

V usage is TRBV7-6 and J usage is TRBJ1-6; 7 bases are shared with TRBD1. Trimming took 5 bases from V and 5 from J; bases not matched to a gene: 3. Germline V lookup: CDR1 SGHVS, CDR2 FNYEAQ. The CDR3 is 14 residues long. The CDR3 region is CASSLRGDNSPLHF. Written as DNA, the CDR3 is TGTGCCAGCAGCCTCAGGGGGGATAATTCACCCCTCCACTTT.

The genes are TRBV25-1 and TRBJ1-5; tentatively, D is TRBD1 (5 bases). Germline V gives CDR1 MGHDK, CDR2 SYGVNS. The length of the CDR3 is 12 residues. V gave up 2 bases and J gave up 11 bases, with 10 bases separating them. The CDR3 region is CASSETGFTQHF. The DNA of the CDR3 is TGTGCCAGCAGTGAAACAGGTTTCACCCAGCATTTT.

In DNA form, the CDR3 reads TGTGCCAGTAGTATACAGCCCAGGGGCCCTGGGGCCAACGTCCTGACTTTC. Protein product: CASSIQPRGPGANVLTF. The chain is built from TRBV19 and TRBJ2-6; a weak D match, TRBD1 (6 bases). The length of the CDR3 is 17 residues. V lost 2 bases and J 2 bases, leaving 13 bases between the germline ends. The germline V gene has CDR1 LNHDA and CDR2 SQIVND (reference sequence).

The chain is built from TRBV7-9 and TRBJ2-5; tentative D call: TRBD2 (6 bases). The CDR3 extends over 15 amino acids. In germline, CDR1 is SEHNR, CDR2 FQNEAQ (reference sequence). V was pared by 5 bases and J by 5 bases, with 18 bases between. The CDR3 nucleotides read TGTGCCAGCAGCCCCCAACCTCCGGGGGAGGAGACCCAGTACTTC. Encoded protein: CASSPQPPGEETQYF. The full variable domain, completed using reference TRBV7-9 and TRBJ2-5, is DTGVSQNPRHKITKRGQNVTFRCDPISEHNRLYWYRQTLGQGPEFLTYFQNEAQLEKSRLLSDRFSAERPKGSFSTLEIQRTEQGDSAMYLCASSPQPPGEETQYFGPGTRLLVL.

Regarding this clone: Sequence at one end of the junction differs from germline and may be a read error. CDR3: CAGRQVNIEAFF. The CDR3 nucleotides read TGTGCCGGACGACAGGTGAACATTGAAGCTTTCTTT. The chain is built from TRBV30 and TRBJ1-1, with a possible D match to TRBD1 (6 bases). CDR1 GTSNPN and CDR2 SVGIG come from the germline V gene (reference sequence). CDR3 size: 12 residues.

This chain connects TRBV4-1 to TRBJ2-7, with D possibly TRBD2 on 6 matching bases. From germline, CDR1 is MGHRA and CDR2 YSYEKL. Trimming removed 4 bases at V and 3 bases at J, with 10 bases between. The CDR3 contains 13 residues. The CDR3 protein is CASSLGLNYEQYF. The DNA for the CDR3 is TGCGCCAGCAGCCTGGGACTGAACTACGAGCAGTACTTC.

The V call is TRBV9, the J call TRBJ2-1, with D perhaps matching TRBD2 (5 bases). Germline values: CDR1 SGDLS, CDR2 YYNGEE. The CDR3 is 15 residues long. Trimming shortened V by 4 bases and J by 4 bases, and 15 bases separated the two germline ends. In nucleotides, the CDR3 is TGTGCCAGCAGCCCGCCGCCGGGGAGATACAATGAGCAGTTCTTC. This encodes CASSPPPGRYNEQFF.

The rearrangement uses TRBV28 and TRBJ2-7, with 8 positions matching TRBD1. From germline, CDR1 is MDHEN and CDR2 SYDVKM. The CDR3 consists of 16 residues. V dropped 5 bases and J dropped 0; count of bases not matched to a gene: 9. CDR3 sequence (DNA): TGTGCCAGCAGTCCACCGGACAGGGCTAGCTCCTACGAGCAGTACTTC. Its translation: CASSPPDRASSYEQYF. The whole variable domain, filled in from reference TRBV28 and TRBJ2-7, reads DVKVTQSSRYLVKRTGEKVFLECVQDMDHENMFWYRQDPGLGLRLIYFSYDVKMKEKGDIPEGYSVSREKKERFSLILESASTNQTSMYLCASSPPDRASSYEQYFGPGTRLTVT.

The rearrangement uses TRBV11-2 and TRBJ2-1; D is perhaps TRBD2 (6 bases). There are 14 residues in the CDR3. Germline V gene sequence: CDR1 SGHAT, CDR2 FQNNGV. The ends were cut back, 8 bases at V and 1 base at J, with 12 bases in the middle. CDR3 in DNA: TGTGCCAGCGGAGGGACGACGTCCTACAATGAGCAGTTCTTC. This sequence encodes CASGGTTSYNEQFF. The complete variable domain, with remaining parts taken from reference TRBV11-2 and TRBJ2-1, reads EAGVAQSPRYKIIEKRQSVAFWCNPISGHATLYWYQQILGQGPKLLIQFQNNGVVDDSQLPKDRFSAERLKGVDSTLKIQPAKLEDSAVYLCASGGTTSYNEQFFGPGTRLTVL.

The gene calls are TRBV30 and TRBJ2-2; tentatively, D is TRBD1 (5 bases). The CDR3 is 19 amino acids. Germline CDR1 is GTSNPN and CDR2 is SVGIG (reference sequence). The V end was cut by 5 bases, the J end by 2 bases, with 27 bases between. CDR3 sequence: CAWAVYRQTVGVNTGELFF. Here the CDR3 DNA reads TGTGCCTGGGCCGTCTATAGACAGACTGTAGGAGTAAACACCGGGGAGCTGTTTTTT.

CDR3 amino acids: CASSGQGNEQYF. The CDR3 DNA sequence: TGTGCCAGCAGTGGACAGGGAAACGAGCAGTACTTC. The J gene is TRBJ2-7, the V gene TRBV2, with TRBD1 matching over 7 bases. CDR1 and CDR2 from the germline V gene are SNHLY and FYNNEI. The CDR3 is 12 residues long. V was pared by 4 bases and J by 5 bases, with 2 bases of the junction left unmatched.

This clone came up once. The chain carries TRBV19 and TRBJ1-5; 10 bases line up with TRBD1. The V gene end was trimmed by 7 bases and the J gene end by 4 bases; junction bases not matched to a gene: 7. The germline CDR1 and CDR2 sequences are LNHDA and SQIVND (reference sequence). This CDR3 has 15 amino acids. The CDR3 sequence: CASTRGQGMNQPQHF. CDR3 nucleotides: TGTGCCAGTACAAGGGGACAGGGGATGAATCAGCCCCAGCATTTT.

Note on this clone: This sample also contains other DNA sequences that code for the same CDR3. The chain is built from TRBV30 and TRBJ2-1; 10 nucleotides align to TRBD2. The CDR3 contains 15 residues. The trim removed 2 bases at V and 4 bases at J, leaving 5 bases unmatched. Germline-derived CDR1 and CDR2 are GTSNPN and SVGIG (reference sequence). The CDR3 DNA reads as TGTGCCTGGAGTAGACTAGCGGGTGCGTACAATGAGCAGTTCTTC. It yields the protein CAWSRLAGAYNEQFF. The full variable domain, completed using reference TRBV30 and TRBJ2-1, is SQTIHQWPATLVQPVGSPLSLECTVEGTSNPNLYWYRQAAGRGLQLLFYSVGIGQISSEVPQNLSASRPQDRQFILSSKKLLLSDSGFYLCAWSRLAGAYNEQFFGPGTRLTVL.

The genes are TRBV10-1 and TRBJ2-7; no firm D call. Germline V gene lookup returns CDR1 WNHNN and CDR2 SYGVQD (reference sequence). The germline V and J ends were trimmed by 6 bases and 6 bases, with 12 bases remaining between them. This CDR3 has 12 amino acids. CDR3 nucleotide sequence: TGCGCCAGCAGCGACCAGGATGGCGAGCAGTACTTC. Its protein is CASSDQDGEQYF.

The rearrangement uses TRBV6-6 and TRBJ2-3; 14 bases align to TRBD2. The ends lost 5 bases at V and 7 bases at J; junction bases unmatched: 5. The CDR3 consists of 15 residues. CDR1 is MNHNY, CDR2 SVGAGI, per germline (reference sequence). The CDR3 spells CASSLRTSGGYTQYF. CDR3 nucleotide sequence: TGTGCCAGCAGTCTCCGGACTAGCGGGGGGTATACGCAGTATTTT.